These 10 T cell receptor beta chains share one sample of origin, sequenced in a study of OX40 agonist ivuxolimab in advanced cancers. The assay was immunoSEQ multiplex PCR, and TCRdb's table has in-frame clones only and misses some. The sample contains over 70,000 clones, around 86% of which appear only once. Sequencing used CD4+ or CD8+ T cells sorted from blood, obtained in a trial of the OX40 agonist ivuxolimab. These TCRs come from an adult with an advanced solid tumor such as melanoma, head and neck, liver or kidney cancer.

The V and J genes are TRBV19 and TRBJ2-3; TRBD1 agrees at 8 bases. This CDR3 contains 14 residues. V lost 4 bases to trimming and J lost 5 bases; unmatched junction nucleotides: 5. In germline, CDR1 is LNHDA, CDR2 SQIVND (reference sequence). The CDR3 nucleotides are TGTGCCAGTAGTACTGGACAGGGAAGAGATACGCAGTATTTT. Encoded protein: CASSTGQGRDTQYF.

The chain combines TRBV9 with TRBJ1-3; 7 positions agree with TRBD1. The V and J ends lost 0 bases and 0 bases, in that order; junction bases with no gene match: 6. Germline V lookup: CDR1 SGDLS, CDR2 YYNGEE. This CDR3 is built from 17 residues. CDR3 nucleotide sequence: TGTGCCAGCAGCGTAGCCCCAAAGGGGGCCTCTGGAAACACCATATATTTT. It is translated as CASSVAPKGASGNTIYF. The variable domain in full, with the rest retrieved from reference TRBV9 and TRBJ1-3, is DSGVTQTPKHLITATGQRVTLRCSPRSGDLSVYWYQQSLDQGLQFLIQYYNGEERAKGNILERFSAQQFPDLHSELNLSSLELGDSALYFCASSVAPKGASGNTIYFGEGSWLTVV.

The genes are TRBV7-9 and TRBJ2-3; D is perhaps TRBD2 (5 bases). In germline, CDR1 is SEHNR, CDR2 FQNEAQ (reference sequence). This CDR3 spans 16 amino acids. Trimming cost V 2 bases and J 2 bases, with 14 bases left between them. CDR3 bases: TGTGCCAGCAGCTTATGGTGGACGGGGAACACAGATACGCAGTATTTT. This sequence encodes CASSLWWTGNTDTQYF.

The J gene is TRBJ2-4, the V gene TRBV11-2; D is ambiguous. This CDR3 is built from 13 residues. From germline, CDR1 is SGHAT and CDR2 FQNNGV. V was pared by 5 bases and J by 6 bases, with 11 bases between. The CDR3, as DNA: TGTGCCAGCAGCCCTTACGCGGCAAACATTCAGTACTTC. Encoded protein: CASSPYAANIQYF. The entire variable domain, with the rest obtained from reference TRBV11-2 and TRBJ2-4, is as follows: EAGVAQSPRYKIIEKRQSVAFWCNPISGHATLYWYQQILGQGPKLLIQFQNNGVVDDSQLPKDRFSAERLKGVDSTLKIQPAKLEDSAVYLCASSPYAANIQYFGAGTRLSVL.

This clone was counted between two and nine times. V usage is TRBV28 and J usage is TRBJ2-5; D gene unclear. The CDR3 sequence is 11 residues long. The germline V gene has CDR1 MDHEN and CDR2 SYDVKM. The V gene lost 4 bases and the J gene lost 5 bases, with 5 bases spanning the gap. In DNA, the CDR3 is TGTGCCAGCAGTTCGAGGGAGACCCAGTACTTC. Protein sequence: CASSSRETQYF. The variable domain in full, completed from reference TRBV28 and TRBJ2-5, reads DVKVTQSSRYLVKRTGEKVFLECVQDMDHENMFWYRQDPGLGLRLIYFSYDVKMKEKGDIPEGYSVSREKKERFSLILESASTNQTSMYLCASSSRETQYFGPGTRLLVL.

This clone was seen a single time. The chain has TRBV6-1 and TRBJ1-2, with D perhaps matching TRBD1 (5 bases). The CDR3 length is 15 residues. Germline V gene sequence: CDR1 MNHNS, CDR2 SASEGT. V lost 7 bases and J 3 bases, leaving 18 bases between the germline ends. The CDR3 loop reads CASTTGAVSDYGYTF. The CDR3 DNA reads TGTGCCAGCACCACAGGTGCGGTGAGTGACTATGGCTACACCTTC.

The CDR3 nucleotides read TGTGCCACCGGGGCAGGGGGAGGTCATGGCTACACCTTC. Encoded protein: CATGAGGGHGYTF. This chain joins TRBV2 and TRBJ1-2; 7 bases align to TRBD1. The germline V gene has CDR1 SNHLY and CDR2 FYNNEI. There are 13 residues in the CDR3. V trimming: 10 bases; J trimming: 6 bases; junction bases outside the gene matches: 11.

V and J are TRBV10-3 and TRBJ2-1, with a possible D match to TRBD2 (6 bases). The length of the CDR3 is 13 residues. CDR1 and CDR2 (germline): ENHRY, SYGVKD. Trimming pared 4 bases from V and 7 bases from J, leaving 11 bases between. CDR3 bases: TGTGCCATCAGTGGGAGGGAGGTGAATGAGCAGTTCTTC. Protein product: CAISGREVNEQFF.

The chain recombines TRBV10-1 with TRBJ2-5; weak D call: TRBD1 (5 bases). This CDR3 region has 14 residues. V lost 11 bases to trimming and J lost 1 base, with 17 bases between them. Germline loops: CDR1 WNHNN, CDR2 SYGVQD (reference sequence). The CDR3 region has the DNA TGCGCCTTAAGGGGAACAGGCCGCCAAGAGACCCAGTACTTC. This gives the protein CALRGTGRQETQYF.

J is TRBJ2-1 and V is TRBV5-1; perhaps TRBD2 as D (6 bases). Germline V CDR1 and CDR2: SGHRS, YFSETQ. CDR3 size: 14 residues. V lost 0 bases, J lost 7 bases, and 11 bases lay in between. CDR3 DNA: TGCGCCAGCAGCTTGGGAGGGGCGGGGAATGAGCAGTTCTTC. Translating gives CASSLGGAGNEQFF.